This is a list of T cell receptor beta chains from one sample in a study of blood T cell repertoires in COVID-19. TCRdb's copy holds only in-frame clones and misses some; the assay was immunoSEQ multiplex PCR. The table records fewer than 200,000 clones, 80% of them present only once. The sample consisted of peripheral blood. These receptors came from a man in his fifties or sixties with acute or convalescent COVID-19. Each CDR3 is given with its conserved first and last residue. The D gene is left open where the match is weak. Clone size is stated in some rows and not others, as once, few, many or a class when expanded.

D	J	size	V	CDR3	DNA
TRBD1	TRBJ2-7	.	TRBV9	CASSVAGQGYEQYF	TGTGCCAGCAGCGTAGCCGGACAGGGCTACGAGCAGTACTTC
TRBD2	TRBJ2-7	.	TRBV7-9	CASRLASGSLGSYEQYF	TGTGCCAGCAGGTTGGCTAGCGGGAGTCTCGGCTCCTACGAGCAGTACTTC
.	TRBJ1-1	.	TRBV2	CASSREMNTEAFF	TGTGCCAGCAGCAGGGAAATGAACACTGAAGCTTTCTTT
.	TRBJ1-4	.	TRBV3-1/TRBV3-2	CASSQPGLSTNEKLFF	TGTGCCAGCAGCCAACCAGGACTTTCAACTAATGAAAAACTGTTTTTT
TRBD1	TRBJ1-2	.	TRBV15	CATSREAGGNYGYTF	TGTGCCACCAGCAGAGAAGCAGGGGGCAACTATGGCTACACCTTC
.	TRBJ2-1	.	TRBV9	CASTSGDRAYDEQFF	.
.	TRBJ1-1	.	TRBV2	CATRYSPNTEAFF	TGTGCCACCAGGTACTCTCCGAACACTGAAGCTTTCTTT
TRBD1	TRBJ2-3	.	TRBV7-9	CASRFAGTGEGGKTQYF	TGTGCCAGCAGGTTCGCCGGGACAGGGGAGGGAGGGAAGACGCAGTATTTT
.	TRBJ1-5	.	TRBV12-5	CASALNQPQHF	TGTGCTAGTGCCTTAAATCAGCCCCAGCATTTT
.	TRBJ1-4	few	TRBV15	CATSRGFQGEKLFF	TGTGCCACCAGCAGGGGGTTTCAGGGTGAAAAACTGTTTTTT
TRBD2	TRBJ2-3	once	TRBV20-1	CSASGARGVSDTQYF	TGCAGTGCTAGTGGGGCGCGGGGGGTTTCGGATACGCAGTATTTT
.	TRBJ1-2	.	TRBV11-2	CASSRRRDTLYGYTF	TGTGCCAGCAGCCGCCGCCGGGACACCCTCTATGGCTACACCTTC
.	TRBJ2-6	.	TRBV9	CASSASGANVLTF	TGTGCCAGCAGCGCATCTGGGGCCAACGTCCTGACTTTC
TRBD1	TRBJ2-5	.	TRBV6-2/TRBV6-3	CASSYRTGRLEKTQYF	TGTGCCAGCAGTTACCGGACAGGGCGCTTGGAGAAGACCCAGTACTTC
TRBD1	TRBJ1-2	.	TRBV3-1/TRBV3-2	CASSKYRGQGGYTF	TGTGCCAGCAGCAAATACAGGGGGCAGGGAGGCTACACCTTC
TRBD2	TRBJ2-1	.	TRBV7-9	CASSFPGLAGGREQFF	TGTGCCAGCAGCTTTCCGGGACTAGCGGGGGGGAGAGAGCAGTTCTTC
.	TRBJ2-7	.	TRBV9	CASSPPQGEQYF	TGTGCCAGCAGCCCTCCCCAGGGGGAGCAGTACTTC
.	TRBJ1-6	.	TRBV18	CASSPSSYNSPLHF	TGTGCCAGCTCGCCGAGCTCCTATAATTCACCCCTCCACTTT
TRBD1	TRBJ2-3	.	TRBV19	CASEDRAATDTQYF	TGTGCCAGCGAGGACAGGGCAGCCACAGATACGCAGTATTTT
TRBD1	TRBJ2-7	once	TRBV5-1	CASSPRDRGNEQYF	TGCGCCAGCAGCCCCCGGGACAGGGGAAACGAGCAGTACTTC
TRBD2	TRBJ2-5	once	TRBV6-1	CASSENSGGVGTQYF	TGTGCCAGCAGTGAAAATAGCGGGGGTGTCGGGACCCAGTACTTC
TRBD1	TRBJ1-1	.	TRBV5-1	CASSMTGMNTEAFF	TGCGCCAGCAGCATGACAGGGATGAACACTGAAGCTTTCTTT
TRBD1	TRBJ1-5	.	TRBV20-1	CSASPGTGQPQHF	TGCAGTGCGAGTCCCGGGACAGGACAGCCCCAGCATTTT
TRBD1	TRBJ1-5	few	TRBV6-2/TRBV6-3	CASSTGAQPQHF	TGTGCCAGCAGTACAGGGGCACAGCCCCAGCATTTT
.	TRBJ1-5	few	TRBV23-1	CASSQSWSQGVQPQHF	TGCGCCAGCAGTCAATCGTGGTCGCAGGGCGTTCAGCCCCAGCATTTT
.	TRBJ1-1	once	TRBV28	CASSLLTGRTEAFF	TGTGCCAGCAGTTTATTAACCGGGAGGACTGAAGCTTTCTTT
.	TRBJ1-1	.	TRBV15	CATSRDRVNTEAFF	TGTGCCACCAGCAGAGACAGGGTGAACACTGAAGCTTTCTTT
TRBD2	TRBJ2-3	once	TRBV9	CASSIAGGPTDTQYF	TGTGCCAGCAGCATAGCGGGGGGCCCCACAGATACGCAGTATTTT
.	TRBJ2-5	.	TRBV19	CASGQIRQETQYF	TGTGCCTCGGGTCAGATCAGACAAGAGACCCAGTACTTC
TRBD2	TRBJ2-1	.	TRBV6-1	CASSESGSSYNEQFF	TGTGCCAGCAGTGAAAGCGGGAGCTCCTACAATGAGCAGTTCTTC
.	TRBJ2-7	.	TRBV10-2	CASSDLLSGEGEQYF	TGCGCCAGCAGCGACCTCCTATCGGGGGAAGGCGAGCAGTACTTC
.	TRBJ2-5	.	TRBV5-1	CASSIGQQETQYF	TGCGCCAGCAGCATAGGACAGCAAGAGACCCAGTACTTC
TRBD2	TRBJ2-3	.	TRBV7-9	CASSLTSGSTDTQYF	TGTGCCAGCAGCTTAACTAGCGGAAGCACAGATACGCAGTATTTT
TRBD1	TRBJ1-6	.	TRBV6-5	CASREIQGRNSPLHF	TGTGCCAGCAGAGAGATACAGGGGAGGAATTCACCCCTCCACTTT
TRBD2	TRBJ2-7	.	TRBV25-1	CASSEVGGKSYEQYF	TGTGCCAGCAGTGAGGTGGGGGGGAAGTCCTACGAGCAGTACTTC
TRBD1	TRBJ2-7	.	TRBV2	CASSPTGTVYEQYF	TGTGCCAGCAGTCCTACCGGGACAGTCTACGAGCAGTACTTC
TRBD1	TRBJ1-3	.	TRBV14	CASSQETDRVRNTIYF	TGTGCCAGCAGCCAAGAAACCGACAGGGTCAGAAACACCATATATTTT
.	TRBJ1-2	.	TRBV4-3	CASSQTGGTNYGYTF	TGCGCCAGCAGCCAAACAGGAGGGACGAACTATGGCTACACCTTC